This record covers a single T cell receptor (beta chain). This clone was seen just once. The antigen this receptor binds is unknown. Nothing much larger sits one base from this clone, and base qualities are not available. The cohort was made up of about 610 healthy bone marrow donors. Cohort members were all nominally healthy when sampled, although unrecorded immune exposures were likely present. The donor tested CMV seronegative and was one of the 352 seronegative cohort members. A peripheral blood sample was provided by each donor, and peripheral blood mononuclear cells were used for TCR beta sequencing. The Qiagen DNeasy Blood Extraction Kit was used to extract genomic DNA from the blood cell samples. The data belong to a study of cytomegalovirus exposure and HLA in healthy donors (dated 2017 in TCRdb). About the study as a whole: An earlier analysis of roughly 500 of the donors reported approximately 290 Gb of sequence data and 117 million unique TCR beta sequences from 150 million to 200 million T cells. Roughly 300 gigabases of sequencing data and around 85 million unique TCR sequences made up an early release that covered around 640 HLA-typed donors. Among the roughly 400 genotyped donors, around 81% belonged to the genetic ancestry cluster associated with self-reported Caucasian donors. The study was designed to test whether signatures of past pathogen exposure could be identified by cataloging public T cell receptors. The T cell repertoires of around 670 subjects were profiled by immunosequencing and related to cytomegalovirus serostatus. Besides the first cohort of around 670 subjects, a separate validation cohort made up of roughly 130 different subjects was used. To predict cytomegalovirus infection status, the study combined high-throughput TCR immunosequencing, statistical association of individual TCRs with disease status, and machine learning. In a later analysis, previously published TCR beta repertoires from about 640 donors were re-analyzed and high-resolution HLA genotyping was added so that TCR occurrence patterns could be studied. Rather than using new phenotypic data, the later analysis identified candidate immune exposures from TCR beta sequences and from how often those sequences occurred across donors. To decide whether each TCR beta V gene segment behaved as functional or pseudogenic, an earlier analysis of 587 of the donors relied on high-throughput TCR beta sequencing. Donor age, sex, ethnicity and CMV serostatus were collected together with the repertoire data. Genome-wide SNP genotypes for about 60% of the roughly 700 donors were used in a later genetic analysis, which treated that subset as a discovery cohort. Every repertoire in the discovery cohort had been generated on one and the same sequencing platform. HLA typing covered class I and class II loci at four-digit resolution. Typing coverage differed by locus: A, B, C, DRB1 and DQB1 were typed in roughly 620-630 donors, DQA1 in around 500, DPA1 in over 600, and DPB1 in roughly 470. Four or five DR-DQ haplotypes were treated as single units for association and clustering because of strong linkage in the cohort. Among some 410 genotyped donors of the cohort, an average of around 220,000 unique TCR beta nucleotide sequences was sequenced per donor, of which about 19% were non-productive. What the work shows at the level of the full study, not this receptor alone: The presence/absence analyses assumed that sequencing depth was roughly uniform across donors, and that assumption may not be true. Because some donors lacked HLA typing at each locus, the association tests relied only on the typed subset. Broadly in line with IMGT annotations, most TCR beta V segments showed up in productive rearrangements about 87% or about 30% of the time in an earlier analysis of 450 to 750 of the donors. Immune exposure information for the cohort was limited to CMV serostatus. A further reported finding was that TCR beta sequences accurately predicted the HLA-A and HLA-B alleles for most subjects in the first cohort. Compared with the roughly 720-donor mean, donors in an Asian-associated ancestry cluster had fewer N-insertions in productive TCRs, according to a later genetic analysis. Cytomegalovirus status was reported to be diagnosed by the classifier with high specificity and sensitivity in both the original and validation cohorts. In a later analysis, several top co-occurrence clusters were reported to appear linked to parvovirus B19, influenza, CMV and Epstein-Barr virus. Compared with equally common non-associated chains, HLA-associated TCR beta chains in a later analysis were more clonally expanded and had lower generation probabilities. Linkage disequilibrium might explain the correlated functional status among segregating V segments, but an unknown experimental factor could not be ruled out. In vitro tests confirmed that a few of the cytomegalovirus-associated TCR beta chains recognize cytomegalovirus antigens. The study listed 170 or so TCR beta chains as associated with cytomegalovirus. A cluster of highly shared sequence variants was judged likely to be a technical artifact of the sequencing pipeline. An association between a missense DCLRE1C variant and V-gene and J-gene trimming of TCR beta chains was found in a later genetic analysis and replicated in an independent cohort. This cohort had only TCR beta chains sequenced, and the lack of alpha or paired-chain data limited which features could be detected. A later analysis found that most CMV-associated TCR beta chains appeared HLA-restricted, with HLA associations seemingly driven largely by CMV exposure. Assigning TCR associations to individual alleles was difficult when HLA alleles, especially DR and DQ, strongly co-occurred. The authors suggested that the approach could potentially be extended to other disease states and immunological phenotypes. In a later analysis, some 18,000 TCR beta sequences were associated with specific HLA alleles at a false discovery rate of 0.05. Because counts were too low, 15 to 20 rarely observed V segments, including chromosome 9 orphons, were left out of the earlier analysis of roughly 600 of the donors. Across donors, most TCR sequences were observed very rarely, whereas some public TCRs were present in many individuals. In a later analysis, the rate of TCR association differed among HLA loci, with DRB1 alleles having the most associated TCRs and HLA-C alleles having the fewest.

Libraries were built with the immunoSEQ multiplex PCR assay. For the multiplex PCR, a mixture combining 60 forward primers for TCR Vbeta segments and 13 reverse primers for TCR Jbeta segments was used. Amplification of the CDR3 region of rearranged TCR beta genes was performed with a multiplex PCR assay on genomic DNA. The amplified TCR beta libraries were sequenced on the Illumina HiSeq System as 87-base-pair reads. The study's processing was this. A later analysis tallied approximately 87 million unique TCR beta chains across the 666 repertoires, and approximately 12 million of those chains were shared by two or more donors. Raw reads were error-corrected and collapsed into unique sequences with a nearest-neighbor algorithm that merged closely related sequences to remove PCR and sequencing errors. CDR3 sequences were aligned to IMGT reference sequences to assign V, D and J gene segments. For a sequence to be retained, a match of at least six nucleotides to both a V gene segment and a J gene segment was required. A rearrangement was called productive if the CDR3 had no stop codons and remained in frame with V and J, and every other rearrangement was called non-productive. CDR3 was defined by IMGT convention, running from the second conserved V-encoded cysteine to the conserved J-encoded phenylalanine. The earlier analysis of about 500 of the donors excluded sequences that lacked an unambiguous match to a single V gene segment. An earlier analysis of a few hundred of the donors classified V segments as functional when productive rearrangements were above 56.7% and as segregating when the standard deviation between donors was above 5%. To diagnose cytomegalovirus status from the catalog of TCR beta chain sequences, a statistical classification framework was built. In a later analysis, V and J genes were assigned by comparing TCR nucleotide sequences against IMGT/GENE-DB human TR gene sequences. In a later analysis, CDR3 sequences and most-parsimonious VDJ recombination scenarios were assigned using the TCRdist pipeline. In a later analysis, every TCR beta chain was defined by the combination of its CDR3 amino acid sequence and its V-gene family, and reads without a unique V-gene family were dropped. A later analysis removed 500 to 650 highly shared, low-generation-probability nucleotide sequences to deal with suspected cross-contamination and a sequencing artifact. For each public chain, a later analysis derived a clonal expansion index from normalized ranks of inferred template counts within each repertoire. In a later analysis, generation probabilities were computed using a VDJ recombination model fitted to out-of-frame rearrangements, and the results were checked against IGoR. In a later analysis, hypergeometric tests were used to score TCR-TCR, TCR-HLA and TCR-CMV co-occurrence, with a repertoire-size bias correction applied to TCR pairs. False discovery rates were estimated in a later analysis by permuting HLA or CMV assignments 20 times. In a later analysis, co-occurring TCRs were grouped with DBSCAN, and TCRdist sequence similarity was added when clustering was performed within HLA-allele-positive subsets. Co-occurrence clustering excluded repertoires with fewer than 30,000 or more than 120,000 public chains, plus five with anomalous nucleotide sharing. Drawn from immuneACCESS, this table holds only the in-frame rearrangements with V and J called that TCRdb kept. Clones are partly lost; checked studies trace under half to an unresolved V gene and leave the rest unexplained. The DNA was the basis for D and trimming; V, J and clone size are from that table. The sample profile shows about 190,000 clones; roughly three quarters of them were found once. Around 1.5% of the sample is in the top ten clones.

The specimen sequenced was PBMCs. The clonotype comes from a woman in her 50s in good health and CMV-seronegative.

The DNA sequence is TGTGCCACCAGCCCCAACACAGGGGGCTGTGGCTACACCTTC. Translation gives CATSPNTGGCGYTF. The chain was built from TRBV15 and TRBJ1-2, with 9 bases matching TRBD1. The cysteine opens and the phenylalanine closes a CDR3 of 14 amino acids. The kept DNA is CDR3 alone, 42 bases in frame from the first base. From a lookup of the germline V gene (reference sequence), CDR1 and CDR2 are LNHNV and YYDKDF. Relative to germline, V is missing 5 bases and J is missing 7 bases, with 8 bases of the junction outside any gene match.